These 20 T cell receptor beta chains were all obtained from the same sample, sequenced in a study of blood T cell repertoires in COVID-19. TCRdb's table, derived via immunoSEQ multiplex PCR, lists solely in-frame clones and lacks some. The sample lists 350,000 to 450,000 clones; roughly nine tenths were seen once. The sample taken for sequencing was PBMCs or T cells enriched from blood (not recorded which). The receptors shown here come from a woman aged 40 to 49 who had been exposed to COVID-19.

The gene calls are TRBV5-1 and TRBJ1-1, with TRBD1 matching over 9 bases. With V trimmed by 7 bases and J by 2 bases, 6 bases remained unmatched. The CDR3 spans 14 residues. Germline CDR1 SGHRS, CDR2 YFSETQ. As DNA, the CDR3 is TGCGCCAGCGGGACAGGGCAAGTTAACACTGAAGCTTTCTTT. Translation: CASGTGQVNTEAFF.

The chain has TRBV6-5 and TRBJ2-3, with 9 positions matching TRBD2. The CDR3 has 15 residues. In germline, CDR1 is MNHEY, CDR2 SVGAGI. V dropped 6 bases and J dropped 4; count of bases not matched to a gene: 8. CDR3 coding DNA: TGTGCCAGCAGGCTCTCGGCGGGGGGGGCAGATACGCAGTATTTT. Residues: CASRLSAGGADTQYF.

The CDR3 coding sequence is TGTGCCAGCAGCCAACTTAGCGGGACTCACACCGGGGAGCTGTTTTTT. As protein: CASSQLSGTHTGELFF. The V and J genes are TRBV3-1 (or the pseudogene TRBV3-2) and TRBJ2-2; TRBD2 matches 8 bases. The CDR3 runs to 16 residues. Trimming removed 2 bases from V and 3 bases from J; junction bases left unmatched: 5. CDR1 is LGHDT and CDR2 is YNNKEL in the germline V gene (reference sequence).

The gene calls are TRBV7-2 and TRBJ1-6; 10 bases are a match to TRBD1. Germline trimming cut 2 bases from V and 7 bases from J; bases unmatched to any gene: 8. This CDR3 comprises 17 residues. Looked up from germline, CDR1 is SGHTA and CDR2 is FQGNSA. CDR3 region: CASSLLGQGYRNSPLHF. Here the CDR3 DNA reads TGTGCCAGCAGCTTACTGGGACAGGGGTATAGGAATTCACCCCTCCACTTT.

The rearrangement links TRBV12-3 or TRBV12-4 to TRBJ1-6; D gene unclear. The CDR3 length is 12 residues. V lost 3 bases and J 13 bases, leaving 10 bases between the germline ends. The CDR3 is CASSLRPSPLHF. The CDR3 region has the DNA TGTGCCAGCAGTTTGCGGCCATCGCCCCTCCACTTT.

This clone was seen a single time. Here the CDR3 DNA reads TGTGCCAGCAGCCACGGGACTACCCAATACAATGAGCAGTTCTTC. It codes for CASSHGTTQYNEQFF. The rearrangement joins TRBV7-3 to TRBJ2-1, with 7 positions matching TRBD2. V lost 5 bases and J lost 4; bases outside the gene matches: 8. CDR3 length: 15 residues. From germline, CDR1 is SGHTA and CDR2 FQGTGA.

The V gene is TRBV9, the J gene TRBJ1-1; a possible D gene is TRBD1 (5 bases). Germline values: CDR1 SGDLS, CDR2 YYNGEE. V was clipped by 0 bases and J by 3 bases, with 12 bases between them. This CDR3 has 15 residues. CDR3 DNA sequence: TGTGCCAGCAGCGTAGAATCAGGGAGGTACACTGAAGCTTTCTTT. Translated: CASSVESGRYTEAFF.

The chain employs TRBV2 and TRBJ2-3; D is possibly TRBD2 (5 bases). The CDR3 runs to 14 residues. Germline V CDR1 and CDR2: SNHLY, FYNNEI. The V end lost 6 bases, the J end lost 4 bases, and 14 bases lay between the germline ends. CDR3 sequence (DNA): TGTGCCAGCAGGACGGGATCTTCCGCAGATACGCAGTATTTT. Translation: CASRTGSSADTQYF.

V usage is TRBV20-1 and J usage is TRBJ2-3; no reliable D call. Trimming stripped 7 bases from V and 1 base from J, with 6 bases between. This CDR3 has 11 amino acids. Germline lookup yields CDR1 DFQATT and CDR2 SNEGSKA (reference sequence). Written as DNA, the CDR3 is TGCAGTGTCCGGGGCACAGATACGCAGTATTTT. Translated, it gives CSVRGTDTQYF.

Concerning this clone itself: The same CDR3 also results from other DNA sequences found in this sample. The chain combines TRBV5-1 with TRBJ1-1; 7 bases align to TRBD1. Germline-derived CDR1 and CDR2 are SGHRS and YFSETQ. Unmatched junction bases numbered 6, after V lost 2 bases and J lost 2 bases. This CDR3 has 15 amino acids. Here the CDR3 reads CASSLQTGANTEAFF. CDR3 coding DNA: TGCGCCAGCAGCTTACAAACAGGGGCTAACACTGAAGCTTTCTTT.

This chain links TRBV7-2 with TRBJ2-3, with 9 nucleotides matching TRBD2. The V gene end was trimmed by 3 bases and the J gene end by 3 bases; junction bases not matched to a gene: 7. This CDR3 contains 16 residues. Germline V CDR1 and CDR2: SGHTA, FQGNSA. CDR3 bases: TGTGCCAGCAGCTTGAAAGGCGGGAGGGGTACAGATACGCAGTATTTT. This gives the protein CASSLKGGRGTDTQYF. Variable domain in full (rest from reference TRBV7-2 and TRBJ2-3): GAGVSQSPSNKVTEKGKDVELRCDPISGHTALYWYRQSLGQGLEFLIYFQGNSAPDKSGLPSDRFSAERTGGSVSTLTIQRTQQEDSAVYLCASSLKGGRGTDTQYFGPGTRLTVL.

This clone was seen just once. The chain carries TRBV18 and TRBJ2-5; 9 bases are shared with TRBD1. The CDR3 sequence is 15 residues long. The V and J ends lost 4 bases and 5 bases, in that order; junction bases with no gene match: 8. The germline gives CDR1 KGHSH, CDR2 LQKENI. CDR3 region: CASSQRTGEVETQYF. As DNA, the CDR3 is TGTGCCAGCTCACAGCGGACAGGGGAGGTGGAGACCCAGTACTTC.

In regard to this clone: An end of the junction differs from the germline gene, which may be a read error. The chain links TRBV19 to TRBJ1-2, with D unresolved. The CDR3 runs 12 residues. Germline V lookup: CDR1 LNHDA, CDR2 SQIVND (reference sequence). The CDR3 bases are TGTGCCAGTAGTTTGGAGGGCCGGTGGGAAAGCTTC. This encodes CASSLEGRWESF.

This clone was picked up a small number of times. V gene TRBV7-6 combines with J gene TRBJ1-6, with 8 positions matching TRBD1. The J segment lost 0 bases and the V segment lost 5 bases, leaving 0 bases of the junction unmatched. Germline-derived CDR1 and CDR2 are SGHVS and FNYEAQ. CDR3 length: 15 amino acids. The CDR3, as DNA: TGTGCCAGCAGCCAGGGGGCCTCCTATAATTCACCCCTCCACTTT. It specifies CASSQGASYNSPLHF. Full variable domain (rest looked up from reference TRBV7-6 and TRBJ1-6): GAGVSQSPRYKVTKRGQDVALRCDPISGHVSLYWYRQALGQGPEFLTYFNYEAQQDKSGLPNDRFSAERPEGSISTLTIQRTEQRDSAMYRCASSQGASYNSPLHFGNGTRLTVT.

The genes are TRBV19 and TRBJ1-5, with D hard to call. CDR3 length equals 14 residues. With 3 bases removed from V and 7 bases from J, the gap between germline ends came to 13 bases. Germline CDR1 LNHDA, CDR2 SQIVND (reference sequence). The DNA for the CDR3 is TGTGCCAGTAGTATGCCAGATTTTTGGCAGCCCCAGCATTTT. It codes for CASSMPDFWQPQHF.

The gene calls are TRBV2 and TRBJ1-5; TRBD1 agrees at 8 bases. Germline V gene lookup returns CDR1 SNHLY and CDR2 FYNNEI. This CDR3 has 16 residues. V shed 7 bases, J shed 6 bases, and the junction held 14 bases outside the gene matches. CDR3 amino acids: CASNLGQGAGGQPQHF. CDR3 bases: TGTGCCAGCAACCTTGGGCAGGGGGCAGGAGGTCAGCCCCAGCATTTT.

As DNA, the CDR3 is TGTGCCAGCAGTCTTCGACAGGGGGCAATCGCCGGGGAGCTGTTTTTT. Protein sequence: CASSLRQGAIAGELFF. The chain recombines TRBV27 with TRBJ2-2; 10 bases are a match to TRBD1. Germline values: CDR1 MNHEY, CDR2 SMNVEV (reference sequence). The junction had 9 bases not matched to a gene; V was cut back by 5 bases and J by 6 bases. This CDR3 comprises 16 residues.

The chain employs TRBV6-5 and TRBJ1-6; the D is unclear. This CDR3 region has 15 residues. Trimming cost V 4 bases and J 0 bases, with 7 bases left between them. Germline V CDR1 and CDR2: MNHEY, SVGAGI. CDR3 in amino acids: CASSLEGSYNSPLHF. In nucleotides, the CDR3 is TGTGCCAGCAGTTTGGAGGGCTCCTATAATTCACCCCTCCACTTT.

V and J are TRBV4-3 and TRBJ2-7; weak D call: TRBD2 (5 bases). Germline lookup yields CDR1 LGHNA and CDR2 YSLEER. The CDR3 has 15 residues. Trimming removed 4 bases at V and 0 bases at J, with 13 bases between. CDR3 nucleotide sequence: TGCGCCAGCAGCCGTATTAGGGAGAGCTCCTACGAGCAGTACTTC. Translating gives CASSRIRESSYEQYF.

The V and J genes are TRBV4-2 and TRBJ1-2, with 7 bases aligning to TRBD1. J was trimmed by 4 bases and V by 4 bases; bases with no gene match: 6. This CDR3 comprises 14 residues. In germline, CDR1 is LGHNA, CDR2 YNFKEQ. The CDR3 bases are TGTGCCAGCAGCCTACAGACAGGGAGCTATGGCTACACCTTC. This encodes CASSLQTGSYGYTF.